Listed here is a single T cell receptor (beta chain). Its cognate antigen is unknown. This record comes from a study of shared clonotypes between healthy human individuals. Overall study context: Used for every donor were three CD4 naive, three CD4 memory, two CD8 naive and one CD8 memory plate.

Germline V gene sequence: CDR1 SGHTA, CDR2 FQGTGA. Trimming took off 5 bases at V and 0 bases at J, with 13 bases between the two ends. There are 15 residues in the CDR3. Whole-study findings and limits: There were few donors, and this limited the genetic and exposure-history diversity represented. Researchers found naive subsets generally carried larger estimated richness than memory subsets.

Profiled with immunoSEQ multiplex PCR; TCRdb holds only in-frame clones, not every one. This sample has approximately 840,000 clones, with approximately 97% found just once. The naive CD8 population came from CD45RO-negative cells selected for CCR7, without terminally differentiated effector memory CD45RA+ cells. Nashville, Tennessee was home to all donors, each a Caucasian adult. The chain links TRBV7-3 to TRBJ1-1; weak D call: TRBD1 (6 bases). The clonotype originates from a man aged 25-45 years in good health. The sample was naive CD8+ T cells sorted from blood. CDR3 sequence: CASSQNQGMNTEAFF. CDR3 sequence (DNA): TGTGCCAGCAGCCAAAACCAGGGGATGAACACTGAAGCTTTCTTT. The full variable domain, its missing parts supplied by reference TRBV7-3 and TRBJ1-1, is GAGVSQTPSNKVTEKGKYVELRCDPISGHTALYWYRQSLGQGPEFLIYFQGTGAADDSGLPNDRFFAVRPEGSVSTLKIQRTERGDSAVYLCASSQNQGMNTEAFFGQGTRLTVV.